The 14 T cell receptor beta chains below all came from one sample that was sequenced in a study of cytomegalovirus exposure and HLA in healthy donors. Vbeta (60) and Jbeta (13) primers were used in the PCR. The assay was immunoSEQ multiplex PCR, and TCRdb's table has in-frame clones only and misses some. The sample includes approximately 58,000 clones. Sequencing was done on a sample of PBMCs. The receptors were sampled from a young man in good health and CMV-seropositive.

The V and J genes are TRBV2 and TRBJ1-2; perhaps TRBD1 as D (5 bases). The V and J ends lost 2 bases and 2 bases respectively, with 9 bases between them. CDR1 and CDR2 (germline): SNHLY, FYNNEI. The CDR3 contains 14 residues. CDR3: CASSEQGGNYGYTF. The CDR3 DNA follows: TGTGCCAGCAGTGAACAGGGAGGAAACTATGGCTACACCTTC.

The chain links TRBV5-4 to TRBJ2-1; maybe TRBD2 (5 bases). V lost 4 bases, J lost 3 bases, and 8 bases lay in between. The CDR3 spans 13 residues. Per the germline V gene, CDR1 is SGHNT and CDR2 is YYREEE (reference sequence). CDR3 DNA sequence: TGTGCCAGCAGCCCCGAGGGCTACAATGAGCAGTTCTTC. This gives the protein CASSPEGYNEQFF.

The chain is built from TRBV6-5 and TRBJ2-2, with 7 bases fitting TRBD2. This CDR3 spans 15 amino acids. J lost 1 base, V lost 7 bases, and 6 bases had no gene match. Per germline, CDR1 MNHEY and CDR2 SVGAGI. The CDR3 nucleotides read TGTGCCAGCAACTATCTAGCGGAGAACACCGGGGAGCTGTTTTTT. Protein product: CASNYLAENTGELFF.

The chain combines TRBV11-2 with TRBJ1-2, with D possibly TRBD1 on 6 matching bases. This CDR3 has 13 residues. Trimming pared 5 bases from V and 3 bases from J, leaving 10 bases between. Germline V lookup: CDR1 SGHAT, CDR2 FQNNGV. CDR3 coding DNA: TGTGCCAGCAGCACAGGGATCGACTATGGCTACACCTTC. This sequence encodes CASSTGIDYGYTF.

The chain has TRBV4-2 and TRBJ2-2; TRBD2 is a possible D gene (5 bases). V dropped 4 bases and J dropped 4 bases, with 19 bases sitting between them. Germline V gives CDR1 LGHNA, CDR2 YNFKEQ. CDR3 size: 17 residues. The CDR3 loop is CASSPKAGVKPTGELFF. The CDR3 DNA reads as TGTGCCAGCAGCCCCAAGGCCGGGGTTAAGCCCACCGGGGAGCTGTTTTTT.

The chain is built from TRBV9 and TRBJ1-1, with TRBD1 matching over 11 bases. The CDR3 consists of 14 residues. V lost 2 bases to trimming and J lost 4 bases; unmatched junction nucleotides: 1. Germline lookup yields CDR1 SGDLS and CDR2 YYNGEE. CDR3 nucleotides: TGTGCCAGCAGCGTTGGGACAGGGGGCACTGAAGCTTTCTTT. This translates into CASSVGTGGTEAFF.

This chain uses TRBV6-4 with TRBJ2-3; 10 bases are shared with TRBD2. The CDR3 runs 15 residues. Germline-derived CDR1 and CDR2 are MRHNA and SNTAGT. Trimming took 5 bases from V and 0 from J; bases not matched to a gene: 2. The CDR3 is CASSSGRASTDTQYF. DNA of the CDR3: TGTGCCAGCAGTAGCGGGAGGGCTAGCACAGATACGCAGTATTTT.

This sequence joins TRBV19 and TRBJ2-2; 9 bases align to TRBD1. Germline-derived CDR1 and CDR2 are LNHDA and SQIVND (reference sequence). This CDR3 spans 15 amino acids. The trim removed 6 bases at V and 5 bases at J, leaving 7 bases unmatched. The CDR3 nucleotides are TGTGCCAGTAGACGGACAGGGGATGCGACCGGGGAGCTGTTTTTT. Translation gives CASRRTGDATGELFF.

The chain has TRBV14 and TRBJ1-1; D gene ambiguous. This CDR3 comprises 12 residues. Trimming shortened V by 2 bases and J by 4 bases, and 5 bases separated the two germline ends. Germline V gene data show CDR1 as SGHDN and CDR2 as FVKESK. The chain's CDR3 is CASSQTVTEAFF. CDR3 bases: TGTGCCAGCAGCCAAACGGTCACTGAAGCTTTCTTT. Based on the CDR3 plus reference TRBV14 and TRBJ1-1, the full variable domain is EAGVTQFPSHSVIEKGQTVTLRCDPISGHDNLYWYRRVMGKEIKFLLHFVKESKQDESGMPNNRFLAERTGGTYSTLKVQPAELEDSGVYFCASSQTVTEAFFGQGTRLTVV.

The rearrangement links TRBV4-1 to TRBJ2-7, with 11 bases fitting TRBD1. This CDR3 has 15 amino acids. Trimming cost V 4 bases and J 2 bases; bases outside gene matches: 4. Germline CDR1 MGHRA, CDR2 YSYEKL. The chain's CDR3 is CASSLGTGGPYEQYF. CDR3 sequence (DNA): TGCGCCAGCAGCCTCGGGACAGGGGGACCCTACGAGCAGTACTTC.

This chain connects TRBV6-6 to TRBJ2-5; no clear D gene. Germline lookup yields CDR1 MNHNY and CDR2 SVGAGI (reference sequence). This CDR3 has 13 residues. V was pared by 6 bases and J by 1 base, with 9 bases between. The CDR3 protein is CASSPDIQETQYF. CDR3 bases: TGTGCCAGCAGCCCCGACATCCAAGAGACCCAGTACTTC.

The chain couples TRBV9 to TRBJ2-3; 12 bases fit TRBD2. The CDR3 is made up of 14 amino acids. The V and J ends lost 5 bases and 10 bases, in that order; junction bases with no gene match: 8. Germline V gene data show CDR1 as SGDLS and CDR2 as YYNGEE. The DNA of the CDR3 is TGTGCCAGCAGTCCGACTAGCGGGAGTTGGCCGCAGTATTTT. Translated: CASSPTSGSWPQYF.

V usage is TRBV5-1 and J usage is TRBJ2-5; maybe TRBD1 (5 bases). In germline, CDR1 is SGHRS, CDR2 YFSETQ. The CDR3 consists of 16 residues. The germline V and J ends were trimmed by 1 base and 5 bases, with 18 bases remaining between them. The DNA for the CDR3 is TGCGCCAGCAGCTTGTTAGATGGTAATTGGGGCGAGACCCAGTACTTC. It codes for CASSLLDGNWGETQYF.

CDR3 sequence (DNA): TGCGCCAGCAGCTTCGGTAAAGGGGGCGAAGGCTACACCTTC. Protein sequence: CASSFGKGGEGYTF. This chain uses TRBV5-1 with TRBJ1-2, with 7 bases that match TRBD1. CDR1 SGHRS and CDR2 YFSETQ come from the germline V gene. The CDR3 consists of 14 residues. With V trimmed by 2 bases and J by 8 bases, 9 bases remained unmatched.